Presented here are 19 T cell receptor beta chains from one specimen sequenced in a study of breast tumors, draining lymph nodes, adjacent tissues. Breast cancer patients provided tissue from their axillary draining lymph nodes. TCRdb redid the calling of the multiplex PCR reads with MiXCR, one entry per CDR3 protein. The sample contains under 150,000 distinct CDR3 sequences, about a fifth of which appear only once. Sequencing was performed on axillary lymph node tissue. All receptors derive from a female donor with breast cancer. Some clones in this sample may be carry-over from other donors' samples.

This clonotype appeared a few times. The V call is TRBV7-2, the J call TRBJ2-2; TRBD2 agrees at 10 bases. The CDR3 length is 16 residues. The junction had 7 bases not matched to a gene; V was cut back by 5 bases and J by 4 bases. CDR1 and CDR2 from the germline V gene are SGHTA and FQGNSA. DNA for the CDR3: TGTGCCAGCAGCATCCGAGCGGGAGGGAGCACCGGGGAGCTGTTTTTT. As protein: CASSIRAGGSTGELFF.

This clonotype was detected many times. CDR3 DNA: TGTGCCAGCAGCCAAGTAGTAGGACAGGGGAAATACGAGCAGTACTTC. This gives the protein CASSQVVGQGKYEQYF. The rearrangement links TRBV14 to TRBJ2-7; 9 nucleotides align to TRBD1. J was trimmed by 4 bases and V by 1 base; bases with no gene match: 8. The CDR3 is made up of 16 amino acids. From germline, CDR1 is SGHDN and CDR2 FVKESK.

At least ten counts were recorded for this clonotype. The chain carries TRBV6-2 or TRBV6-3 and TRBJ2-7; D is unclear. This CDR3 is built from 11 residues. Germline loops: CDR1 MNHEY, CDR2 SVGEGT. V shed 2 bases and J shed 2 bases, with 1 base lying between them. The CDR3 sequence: CASSYTYEQYF. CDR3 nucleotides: TGTGCCAGCAGTTACACCTACGAGCAGTACTTC.

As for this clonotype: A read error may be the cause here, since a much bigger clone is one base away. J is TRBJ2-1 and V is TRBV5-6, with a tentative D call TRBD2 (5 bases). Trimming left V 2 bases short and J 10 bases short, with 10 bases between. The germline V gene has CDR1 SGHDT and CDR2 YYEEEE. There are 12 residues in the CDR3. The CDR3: CASSLAGGEQFF. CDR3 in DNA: TGTGCCAGCAGCTTAGCTGGAGGAGAGCAGTTCTTC.

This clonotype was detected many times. The CDR3 nucleotides read TGCAGTCCTCAAGCCCGGACTAGCGGGAGACCCGTTGAGCAGTTCTTC. As protein: CSPQARTSGRPVEQFF. The genes are TRBV20-1 and TRBJ2-1, with TRBD2 matching 13 bases. V trimming: 8 bases; J trimming: 9 bases; junction bases outside the gene matches: 16. The CDR3 extends over 16 amino acids. Germline-derived CDR1 and CDR2 are DFQATT and SNEGSKA (reference sequence).

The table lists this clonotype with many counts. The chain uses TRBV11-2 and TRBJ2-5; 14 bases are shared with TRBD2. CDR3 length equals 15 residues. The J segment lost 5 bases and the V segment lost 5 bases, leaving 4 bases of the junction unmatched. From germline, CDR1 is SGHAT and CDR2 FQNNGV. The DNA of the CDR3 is TGTGCCAGCAGCCCGGGACTAGCGGGAGTTGAGACCCAGTACTTC. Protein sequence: CASSPGLAGVETQYF. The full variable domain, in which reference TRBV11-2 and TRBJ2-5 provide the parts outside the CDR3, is EAGVAQSPRYKIIEKRQSVAFWCNPISGHATLYWYQQILGQGPKLLIQFQNNGVVDDSQLPKDRFSAERLKGVDSTLKIQPAKLEDSAVYLCASSPGLAGVETQYFGPGTRLLVL.

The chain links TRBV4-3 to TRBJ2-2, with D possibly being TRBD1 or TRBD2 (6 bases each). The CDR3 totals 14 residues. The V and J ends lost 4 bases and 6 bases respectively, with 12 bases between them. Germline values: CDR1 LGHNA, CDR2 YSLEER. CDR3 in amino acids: CASSPDRRAGELFF. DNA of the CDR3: TGCGCCAGCAGCCCCGACAGGAGGGCCGGGGAGCTGTTTTTT.

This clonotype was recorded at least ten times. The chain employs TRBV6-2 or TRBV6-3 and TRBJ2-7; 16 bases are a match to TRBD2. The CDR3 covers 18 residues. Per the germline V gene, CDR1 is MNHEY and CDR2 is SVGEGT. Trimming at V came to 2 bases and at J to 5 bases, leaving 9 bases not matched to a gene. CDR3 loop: CASSYEPGTSGRAHEQYF. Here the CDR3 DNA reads TGTGCCAGCAGTTACGAGCCGGGGACTAGCGGGAGGGCCCACGAGCAGTACTTC.

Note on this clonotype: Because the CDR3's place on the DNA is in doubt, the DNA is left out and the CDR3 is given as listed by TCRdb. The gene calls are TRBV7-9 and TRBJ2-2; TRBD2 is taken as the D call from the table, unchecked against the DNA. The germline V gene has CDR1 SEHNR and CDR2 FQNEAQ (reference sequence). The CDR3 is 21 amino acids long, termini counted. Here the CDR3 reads CASSSHNSPLHFGNGTGELFF.

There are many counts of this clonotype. The CDR3 coding sequence is TGTGCCACCAGCAAGAACTTAGCGGGAGGGCCCGATGAGCAGTTCTTC. Translation: CATSKNLAGGPDEQFF. The genes are TRBV24-1 and TRBJ2-1, with TRBD2 identical over 11 bases. The CDR3 is 16 residues long. Germline V gives CDR1 KGHDR, CDR2 SFDVKD. Trimming at V came to 7 bases and at J to 8 bases, leaving 12 bases not matched to a gene.

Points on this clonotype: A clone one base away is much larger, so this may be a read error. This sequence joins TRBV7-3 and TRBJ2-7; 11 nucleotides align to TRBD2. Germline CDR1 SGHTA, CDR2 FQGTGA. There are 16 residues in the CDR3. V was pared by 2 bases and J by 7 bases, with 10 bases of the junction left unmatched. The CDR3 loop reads CASSLFSGGAGNEQYF. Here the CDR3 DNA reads TGTGCCAGCAGCTTATTTAGCGGGGGGGCGGGGAATGAGCAGTACTTC.

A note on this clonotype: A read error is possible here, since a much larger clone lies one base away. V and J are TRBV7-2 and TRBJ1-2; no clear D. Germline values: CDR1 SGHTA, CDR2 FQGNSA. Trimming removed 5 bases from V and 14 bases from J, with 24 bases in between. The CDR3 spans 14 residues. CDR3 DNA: TGTGCCAGCAGCCCAGGAACTTTTGAGGGATCCGGGACCTTC. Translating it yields CASSPGTFEGSGTF.

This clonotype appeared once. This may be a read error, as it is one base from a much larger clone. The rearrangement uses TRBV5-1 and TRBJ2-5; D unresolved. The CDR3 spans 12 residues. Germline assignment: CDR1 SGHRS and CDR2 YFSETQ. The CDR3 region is CASSLGSETQCF. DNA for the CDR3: TGCGCCAGCAGCTTGGGTTCGGAGACCCAGTGCTTC.

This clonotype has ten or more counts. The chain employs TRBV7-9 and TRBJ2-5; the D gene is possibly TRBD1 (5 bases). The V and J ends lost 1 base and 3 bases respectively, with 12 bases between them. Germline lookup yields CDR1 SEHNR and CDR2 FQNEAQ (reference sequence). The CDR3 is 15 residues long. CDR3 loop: CASSLVAGPKETQYF. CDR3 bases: TGTGCCAGCAGCTTAGTGGCAGGGCCTAAAGAGACCCAGTACTTC.

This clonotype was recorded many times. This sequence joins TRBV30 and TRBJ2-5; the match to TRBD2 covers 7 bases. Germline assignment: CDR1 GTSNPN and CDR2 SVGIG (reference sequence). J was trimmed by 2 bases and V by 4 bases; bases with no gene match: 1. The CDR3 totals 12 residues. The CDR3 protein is CAWTSGQETQYF. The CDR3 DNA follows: TGTGCCTGGACTAGCGGACAAGAGACCCAGTACTTC.

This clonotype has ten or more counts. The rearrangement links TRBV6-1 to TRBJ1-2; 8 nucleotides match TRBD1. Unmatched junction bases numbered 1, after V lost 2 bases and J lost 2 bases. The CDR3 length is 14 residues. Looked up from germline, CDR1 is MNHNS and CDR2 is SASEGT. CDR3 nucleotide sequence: TGTGCCAGCAGTGAAAGGGACAGGAACTATGGCTACACCTTC. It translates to CASSERDRNYGYTF.

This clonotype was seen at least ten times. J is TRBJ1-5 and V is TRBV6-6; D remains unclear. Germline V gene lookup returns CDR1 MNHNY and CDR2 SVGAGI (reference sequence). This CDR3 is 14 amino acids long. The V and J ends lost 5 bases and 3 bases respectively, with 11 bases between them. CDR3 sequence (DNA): TGTGCCAGCAGTCGATCCTTCTCCAATCAGCCCCAGCATTTT. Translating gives CASSRSFSNQPQHF.

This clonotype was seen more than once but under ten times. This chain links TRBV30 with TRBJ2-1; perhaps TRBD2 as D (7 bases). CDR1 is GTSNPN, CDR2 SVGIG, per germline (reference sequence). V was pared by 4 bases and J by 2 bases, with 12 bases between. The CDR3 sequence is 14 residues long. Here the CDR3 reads CAWKGGRTYNEQFF. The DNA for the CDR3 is TGTGCCTGGAAGGGGGGGAGGACCTACAATGAGCAGTTCTTC.

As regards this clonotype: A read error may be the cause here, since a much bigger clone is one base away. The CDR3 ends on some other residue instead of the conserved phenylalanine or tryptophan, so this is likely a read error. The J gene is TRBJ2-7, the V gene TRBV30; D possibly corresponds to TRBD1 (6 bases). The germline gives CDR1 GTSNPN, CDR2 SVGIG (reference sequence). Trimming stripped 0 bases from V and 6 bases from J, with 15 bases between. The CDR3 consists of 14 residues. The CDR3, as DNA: TGTGCCTGGAGTGTAGGGACACCTCTCTTCGAGCAGTACCTC. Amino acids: CAWSVGTPLFEQYL.